The rows below give T cell receptor beta chains drawn from one sample of a study. Each CDR3 protein gets one entry after TCRdb re-called the 5' RACE reads with MiXCR. The top ten hold 6% to 7% of the sample, which has roughly 9,100 distinct CDR3 sequences, roughly three fifths seen once. Sequencing was performed on Tregs sorted from a lymph node. The source is a female donor with breast cancer. CDR3s include the opening cysteine and the closing phenylalanine or tryptophan. The order of the fields is D gene, V gene, J gene, clone size, CDR3 protein, CDR3 DNA. The D gene is left open where the match is weak. The listing skips clone size in some rows; elsewhere it reads once, few, many or a size class.

TRBD2	TRBV4-1	TRBJ2-7	few	CASSQIGRASYEQYF	TGCGCCAGCAGCCAGATCGGGAGGGCCTCCTACGAGCAGTACTTC
-	TRBV12-3/TRBV12-4	TRBJ2-1	once	CASSPTVRDKFF	TGTGCCAGCAGCCCTACGGTCAGGGACAAGTTCTTC
-	TRBV6-2/TRBV6-3	TRBJ1-5	few	CASSYSIGSGLRGNQPQHF	TGTGCCAGCAGTTACTCGATCGGCTCCGGGTTAAGGGGCAATCAGCCCCAGCATTTT
TRBD1	TRBV7-6	TRBJ1-1	-	CASSLHLLSGTVNTEAFF	TGTGCCAGCAGCCTACACCTACTGTCCGGGACAGTAAACACTGAAGCTTTCTTT
TRBD2	TRBV20-1	TRBJ2-7	-	CSAAGRGYEQYF	TGCAGTGCTGCCGGGAGGGGTTACGAGCAGTACTTC
TRBD1	TRBV6-2/TRBV6-3	TRBJ2-7	-	CASRSPGQAHYKQYF	TGTGCCAGCAGATCACCGGGACAGGCACACTACAAGCAGTACTTC
-	TRBV10-3	TRBJ1-2	-	CAIMYPNYDYTF	TGTGCCATCATGTATCCGAACTATGACTACACCTTC
-	TRBV7-9	TRBJ1-2	few	CASSAGQRGYTF	TGTGCCAGCAGCGCGGGACAACGGGGCTACACCTTC
-	TRBV24-1	TRBJ1-5	-	CATSDSGGTGNQPQHF	TGTGCCACCAGTGATTCCGGGGGAACGGGCAATCAGCCCCAGCATTTT
-	TRBV7-6	TRBJ2-2	few	CASMGQGFTGELFF	TGTGCCAGCATGGGGCAGGGGTTCACCGGGGAGCTGTTTTTT
-	TRBV6-5	TRBJ2-1	-	CASQLSSYNEQFF	TGTGCCAGTCAACTAAGCTCCTACAATGAGCAGTTCTTC
-	TRBV7-2	TRBJ2-5	few	CASSYRTQETQYF	TGTGCCAGCAGTTACAGGACACAAGAGACCCAGTACTTC
-	TRBV6-4	TRBJ2-7	-	CLRPPRWYYEQYF	TGTCTCCGACCACCCAGGTGGTACTACGAGCAGTACTTC
-	TRBV21-1	TRBJ2-7	-	CASSKGPGLLMYEQYF	TGTGCCAGCAGCAAGGGACCGGGACTTTTGATGTACGAGCAGTACTTC
-	TRBV7-2	TRBJ2-5	-	CASSTTGTGGQTQYF	TGTGCCAGCAGCACAACCGGGACCGGCGGGCAGACCCAGTACTTC